This T cell receptor (beta chain) was found in a study of naive and memory T cell subsets. CD4 T cells were positively selected, then CD8 T cells from the CD4-negative fraction. Study results and caveats: Between naive and memory subsets, TCR abundance power law exponents differed. Possibly reflecting memory cells re-expressing CD45RA, a few larger clonotypes occurred in naive repertoires, especially CD8.

This clonotype was found a few times. Its antigen is not identified. The beta constant-region primer was an equimolar mix of two oligonucleotides covering TRBC1 and TRBC2. The ligated cDNA underwent four PCR rounds using SP2 and nested alpha and beta constant-region primers. TCRdb itself ran the UMI-ligation and nested PCR reads through MiXCR, one entry per CDR3 protein. This sample yields about 140,000 distinct CDR3 sequences, of which approximately 21% are seen a single time; approximately 0.58% belongs to the top ten. V was shortened by 2 bases and J by 0 bases, with 11 bases between the two germline ends. The CDR3 is 16 amino acids. CDR1 is MDHEN, CDR2 SYDVKM, per germline.

The chain employs TRBV28 and TRBJ1-5; no definite D call. The clonotype originates from a human donor in good health. Sequencing was performed on naive CD8+ T cells from blood. The chain's CDR3 is CASSLGFSASNQPQHF. CDR3 nucleotides: TGTGCCAGCAGTTTAGGCTTCTCCGCTAGCAATCAGCCCCAGCATTTT.